These 7 T cell receptor beta chains came from one sample sequenced in a study of PD-1 blockade in classical Hodgkin lymphoma. Time point of the sample: newly diagnosed, previously untreated cHL patient sample. Magnetic negative selection was used to purify CD4+ T cells from thawed PBMCs. TCRdb's copy holds only in-frame clones and misses some; the assay was immunoSEQ multiplex PCR. Of 20,000 to 25,000 clones detected, 89% appear once; the ten largest clones hold 0.25%. Material: CD4+ T cells from blood. These receptors originate from a human donor with classical Hodgkin lymphoma.

The chain has TRBV15 and TRBJ2-2; 7 nucleotides align to TRBD1. Germline V gives CDR1 LNHNV, CDR2 YYDKDF (reference sequence). The trim removed 3 bases at V and 2 bases at J, leaving 3 bases unmatched. The CDR3 has 15 residues. CDR3 sequence: CATSSWDRNTGELFF. In DNA, the CDR3 is TGTGCCACCAGCAGCTGGGACAGAAACACCGGGGAGCTGTTTTTT.

This chain connects TRBV6-6 to TRBJ2-3; 7 bases map to TRBD2. Germline CDR1 reads MNHNY; CDR2 reads SVGAGI (reference sequence). The CDR3 sequence is 12 residues long. Trimming took 8 bases from V and 2 from J; bases not matched to a gene: 1. The chain's CDR3 is CASRGDTDTQYF. In DNA, the CDR3 is TGTGCCAGCCGGGGGGACACAGATACGCAGTATTTT.

The gene calls are TRBV14 and TRBJ2-1, with D perhaps given as TRBD1 or TRBD2 (6 bases each). CDR1 SGHDN and CDR2 FVKESK come from the germline V gene. This CDR3 is 14 amino acids long. Trimming shortened V by 6 bases and J by 7 bases, and 16 bases separated the two germline ends. CDR3 amino acids: CASSQTRGLNEQFF. The CDR3 region has the DNA TGTGCCAGCAGTCAGACCCGGGGGCTGAATGAGCAGTTCTTC.

This chain uses TRBV19 with TRBJ2-6; D unclear. CDR3 length equals 14 residues. Germline CDR1 is LNHDA and CDR2 is SQIVND (reference sequence). The germline V and J ends were trimmed by 2 bases and 4 bases, with 6 bases remaining between them. The CDR3 sequence: CASSITGGANVLTF. Here the CDR3 DNA reads TGTGCCAGTAGTATAACTGGCGGGGCCAACGTCCTGACTTTC.

The chain links TRBV19 to TRBJ2-2, with 8 bases matching TRBD1. The CDR3 runs 16 residues. Per the germline V gene, CDR1 is LNHDA and CDR2 is SQIVND (reference sequence). The ends lost 4 bases at V and 0 bases at J; junction bases unmatched: 4. CDR3 amino acids: CASSTLGQANTGELFF. The CDR3 nucleotides read TGTGCCAGTAGTACACTGGGACAGGCGAACACCGGGGAGCTGTTTTTT. The full variable domain, completed using reference TRBV19 and TRBJ2-2, is DGGITQSPKYLFRKEGQNVTLSCEQNLNHDAMYWYRQDPGQGLRLIYYSQIVNDFQKGDIAEGYSVSREKKESFPLTVTSAQKNPTAFYLCASSTLGQANTGELFFGEGSRLTVL.

The gene calls are TRBV7-9 and TRBJ2-2; D uncertain. The CDR3 contains 15 residues. CDR1 and CDR2 (germline): SEHNR, FQNEAQ (reference sequence). The V and J ends lost 1 base and 7 bases respectively, with 13 bases between them. CDR3 in DNA: TGTGCCAGCAGCTTAGTGCAGATCTTCGGCGGGGAGCTGTTTTTT. Its protein is CASSLVQIFGGELFF.

The chain carries TRBV9 and TRBJ2-1; 12 nucleotides agree with TRBD2. The CDR3 sequence is 17 residues long. The germline CDR1 and CDR2 sequences are SGDLS and YYNGEE. Trimming cost V 0 bases and J 0 bases; bases outside gene matches: 1. The CDR3, as DNA: TGTGCCAGCAGCGTAGAACTAGCGGGAGGCTCCTACAATGAGCAGTTCTTC. As protein: CASSVELAGGSYNEQFF.